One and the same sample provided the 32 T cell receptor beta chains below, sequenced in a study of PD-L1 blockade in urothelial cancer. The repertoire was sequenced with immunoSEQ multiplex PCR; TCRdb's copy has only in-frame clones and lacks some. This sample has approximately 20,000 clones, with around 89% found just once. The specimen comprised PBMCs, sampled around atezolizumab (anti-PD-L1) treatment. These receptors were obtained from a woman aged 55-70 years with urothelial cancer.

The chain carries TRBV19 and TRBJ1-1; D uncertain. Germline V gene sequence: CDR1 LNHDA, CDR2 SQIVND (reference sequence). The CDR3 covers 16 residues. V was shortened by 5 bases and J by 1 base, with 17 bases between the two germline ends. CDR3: CASSSGIGGRNTEAFF. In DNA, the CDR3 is TGTGCCAGTAGTTCCGGGATAGGAGGTAGGAACACTGAAGCTTTCTTT.

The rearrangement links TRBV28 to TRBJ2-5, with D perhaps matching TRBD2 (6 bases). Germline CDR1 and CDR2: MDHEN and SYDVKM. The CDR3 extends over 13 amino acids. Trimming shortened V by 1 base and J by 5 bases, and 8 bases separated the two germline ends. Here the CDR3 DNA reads TGTGCCAGCAGTTTATTTGGGGGGGAGACCCAGTACTTC. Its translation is CASSLFGGETQYF.

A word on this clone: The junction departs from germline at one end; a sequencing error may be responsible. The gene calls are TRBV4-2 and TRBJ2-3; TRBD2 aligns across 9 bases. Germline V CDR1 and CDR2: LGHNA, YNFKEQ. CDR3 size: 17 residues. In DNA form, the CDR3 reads TGTGCCAGCAGTCAAGTACTAGCGGGTTCACTCACAGATACGCAGTATTTT. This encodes CASSQVLAGSLTDTQYF.

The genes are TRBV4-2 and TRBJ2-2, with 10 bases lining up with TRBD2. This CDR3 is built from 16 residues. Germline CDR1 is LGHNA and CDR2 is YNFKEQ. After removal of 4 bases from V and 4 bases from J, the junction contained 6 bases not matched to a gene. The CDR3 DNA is TGTGCCAGCAGCCTTAATAGCGGGAGGAGCACCGGGGAGCTGTTTTTT. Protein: CASSLNSGRSTGELFF.

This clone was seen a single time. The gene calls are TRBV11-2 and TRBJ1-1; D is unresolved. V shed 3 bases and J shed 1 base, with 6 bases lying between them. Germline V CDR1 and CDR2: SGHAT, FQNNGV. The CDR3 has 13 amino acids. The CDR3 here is CASSFPGNTEAFF. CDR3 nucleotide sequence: TGTGCCAGCAGCTTTCCGGGGAACACTGAAGCTTTCTTT.

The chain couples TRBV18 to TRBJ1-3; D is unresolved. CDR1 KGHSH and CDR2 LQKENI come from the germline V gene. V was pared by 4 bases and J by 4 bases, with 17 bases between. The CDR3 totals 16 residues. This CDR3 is CASSLTLLEVGNTIYF. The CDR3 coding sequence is TGTGCCAGCTCACTAACTCTACTTGAAGTCGGAAACACCATATATTTT.

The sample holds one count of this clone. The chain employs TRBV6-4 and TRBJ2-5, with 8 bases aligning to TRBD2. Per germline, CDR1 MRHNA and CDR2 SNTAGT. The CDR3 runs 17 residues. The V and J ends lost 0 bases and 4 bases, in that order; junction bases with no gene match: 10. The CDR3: CASSDSEAAGESETQYF. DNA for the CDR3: TGTGCCAGCAGTGACTCGGAGGCAGCGGGAGAGTCAGAGACCCAGTACTTC.

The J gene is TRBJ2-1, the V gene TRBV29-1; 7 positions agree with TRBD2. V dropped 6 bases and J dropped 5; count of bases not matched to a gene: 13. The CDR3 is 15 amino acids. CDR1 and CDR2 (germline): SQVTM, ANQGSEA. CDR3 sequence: CSVGLPGLQNNEQFF. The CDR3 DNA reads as TGCAGCGTGGGACTACCGGGACTACAAAACAATGAGCAGTTCTTC.

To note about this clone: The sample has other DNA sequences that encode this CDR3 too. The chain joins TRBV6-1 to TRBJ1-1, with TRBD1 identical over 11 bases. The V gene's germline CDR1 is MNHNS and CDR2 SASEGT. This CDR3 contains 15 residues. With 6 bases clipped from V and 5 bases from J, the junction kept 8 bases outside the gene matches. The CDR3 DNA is TGTGCCAGCAGGCTAACCGGGACAGGGGGGACTGAAGCTTTCTTT. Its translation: CASRLTGTGGTEAFF.

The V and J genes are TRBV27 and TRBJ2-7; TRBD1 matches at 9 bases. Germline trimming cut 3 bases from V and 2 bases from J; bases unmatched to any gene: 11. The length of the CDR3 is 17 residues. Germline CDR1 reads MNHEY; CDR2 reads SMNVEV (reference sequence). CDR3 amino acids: CASSFTGGYQITYEQYF. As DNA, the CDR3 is TGTGCCAGCAGTTTTACAGGGGGCTATCAAATTACCTACGAGCAGTACTTC.

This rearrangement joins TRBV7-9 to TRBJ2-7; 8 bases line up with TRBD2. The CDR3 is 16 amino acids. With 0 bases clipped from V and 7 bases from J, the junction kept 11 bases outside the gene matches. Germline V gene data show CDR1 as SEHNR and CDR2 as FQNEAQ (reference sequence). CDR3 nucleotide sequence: TGTGCCAGCAGCTTAGCTATTAGCGGGACCGAGGGGGAGCAGTACTTC. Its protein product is CASSLAISGTEGEQYF.

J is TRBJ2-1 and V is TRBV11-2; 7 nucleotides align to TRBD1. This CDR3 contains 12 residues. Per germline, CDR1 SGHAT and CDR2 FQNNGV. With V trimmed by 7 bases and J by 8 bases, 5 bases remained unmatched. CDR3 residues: CASIGGGDEQFF. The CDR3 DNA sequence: TGTGCCAGCATAGGGGGCGGCGATGAGCAGTTCTTC.

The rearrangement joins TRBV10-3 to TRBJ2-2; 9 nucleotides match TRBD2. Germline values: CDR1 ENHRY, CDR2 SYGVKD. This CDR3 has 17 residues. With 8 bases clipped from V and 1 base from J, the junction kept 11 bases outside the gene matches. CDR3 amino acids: CAIPAGGRARNTGELFF. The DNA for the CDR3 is TGTGCCATCCCGGCCGGCGGGAGGGCCAGGAACACCGGGGAGCTGTTTTTT.

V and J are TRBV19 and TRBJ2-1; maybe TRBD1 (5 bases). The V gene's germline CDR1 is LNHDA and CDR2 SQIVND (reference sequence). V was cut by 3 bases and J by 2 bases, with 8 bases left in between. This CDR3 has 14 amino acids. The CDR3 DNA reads TGTGCCAGTAGTATCCAGGGCACCTACAATGAGCAGTTCTTC. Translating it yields CASSIQGTYNEQFF.

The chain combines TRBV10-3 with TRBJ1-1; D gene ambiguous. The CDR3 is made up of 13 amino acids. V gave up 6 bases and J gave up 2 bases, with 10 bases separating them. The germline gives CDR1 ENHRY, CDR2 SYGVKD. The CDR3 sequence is CAISLQDNTEAFF. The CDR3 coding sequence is TGTGCCATCAGCCTTCAGGATAACACTGAAGCTTTCTTT.

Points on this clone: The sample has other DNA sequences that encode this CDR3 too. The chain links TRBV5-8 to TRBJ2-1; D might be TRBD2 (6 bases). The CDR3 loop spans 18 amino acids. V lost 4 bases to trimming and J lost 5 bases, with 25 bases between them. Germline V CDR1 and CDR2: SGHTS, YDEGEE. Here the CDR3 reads CASSRGTLALATDNEQFF. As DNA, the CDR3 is TGTGCCAGCAGCCGGGGGACCCTGGCGCTAGCTACCGACAATGAGCAGTTCTTC. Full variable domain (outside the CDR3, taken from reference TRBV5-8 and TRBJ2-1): EAGVTQSPTHLIKTRGQQATLRCSPISGHTSVYWYQQALGLGLQFLLWYDEGEERNRGNFPPRFSGRQFPNYSSELNVNALELEDSALYLCASSRGTLALATDNEQFFGPGTRLTVL.

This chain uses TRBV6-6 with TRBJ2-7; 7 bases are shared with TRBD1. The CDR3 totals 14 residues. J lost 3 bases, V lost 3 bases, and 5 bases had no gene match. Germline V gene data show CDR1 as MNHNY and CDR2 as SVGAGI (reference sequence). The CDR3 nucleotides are TGTGCCAGCAGTTATTCGGGACAGATCTACGAGCAGTACTTC. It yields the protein CASSYSGQIYEQYF.

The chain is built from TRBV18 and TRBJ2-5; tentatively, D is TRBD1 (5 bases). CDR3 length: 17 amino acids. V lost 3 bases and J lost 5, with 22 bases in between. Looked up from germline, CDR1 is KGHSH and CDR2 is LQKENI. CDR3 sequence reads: CASSPQGRTLGRETQYF. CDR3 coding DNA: TGTGCCAGCTCACCGCAGGGAAGAACCCTCGGTAGGGAGACCCAGTACTTC.

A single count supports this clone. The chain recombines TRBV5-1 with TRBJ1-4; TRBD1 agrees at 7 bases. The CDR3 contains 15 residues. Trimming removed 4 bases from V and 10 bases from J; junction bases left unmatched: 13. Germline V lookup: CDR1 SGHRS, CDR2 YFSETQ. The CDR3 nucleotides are TGCGCCAGCAGCCCGGGACAGAAGGACTTCTTAAAACTGTTTTTT. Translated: CASSPGQKDFLKLFF.

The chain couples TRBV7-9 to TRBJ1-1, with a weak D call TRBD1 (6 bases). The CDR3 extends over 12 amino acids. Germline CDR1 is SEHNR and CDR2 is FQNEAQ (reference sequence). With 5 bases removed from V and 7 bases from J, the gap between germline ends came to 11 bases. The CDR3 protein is CASSLTGIEAFF. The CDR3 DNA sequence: TGTGCCAGCAGCCTAACAGGGATTGAAGCTTTCTTT.

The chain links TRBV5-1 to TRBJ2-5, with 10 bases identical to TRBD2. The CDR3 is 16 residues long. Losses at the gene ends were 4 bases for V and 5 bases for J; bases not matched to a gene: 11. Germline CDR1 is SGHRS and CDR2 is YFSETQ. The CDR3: CASSTAPGLARETQYF. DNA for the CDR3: TGCGCCAGCAGCACGGCCCCGGGACTAGCGAGGGAGACCCAGTACTTC.

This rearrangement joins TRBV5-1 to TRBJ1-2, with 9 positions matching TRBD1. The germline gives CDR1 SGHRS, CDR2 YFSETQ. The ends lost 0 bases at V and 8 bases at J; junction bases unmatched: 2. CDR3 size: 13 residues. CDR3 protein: CASSLGTGAGYTF. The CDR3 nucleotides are TGCGCCAGCAGCTTGGGGACAGGGGCCGGCTACACCTTC. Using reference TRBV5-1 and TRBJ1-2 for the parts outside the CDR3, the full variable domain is KAGVTQTPRYLIKTRGQQVTLSCSPISGHRSVSWYQQTPGQGLQFLFEYFSETQRNKGNFPGRFSGRQFSNSRSEMNVSTLELGDSALYLCASSLGTGAGYTFGSGTRLTVV.

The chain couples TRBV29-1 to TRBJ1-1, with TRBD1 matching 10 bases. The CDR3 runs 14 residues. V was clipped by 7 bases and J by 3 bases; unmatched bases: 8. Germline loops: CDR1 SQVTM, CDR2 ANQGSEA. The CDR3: CSAQRTGGYTEAFF. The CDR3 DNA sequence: TGCAGCGCCCAAAGGACAGGGGGGTACACTGAAGCTTTCTTT.

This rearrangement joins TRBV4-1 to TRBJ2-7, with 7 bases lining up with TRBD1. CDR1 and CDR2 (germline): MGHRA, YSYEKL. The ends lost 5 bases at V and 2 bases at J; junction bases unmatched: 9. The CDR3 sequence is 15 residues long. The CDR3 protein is CASSAATGSPYEQYF. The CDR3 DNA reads TGCGCCAGCAGCGCCGCGACAGGGAGCCCCTACGAGCAGTACTTC.

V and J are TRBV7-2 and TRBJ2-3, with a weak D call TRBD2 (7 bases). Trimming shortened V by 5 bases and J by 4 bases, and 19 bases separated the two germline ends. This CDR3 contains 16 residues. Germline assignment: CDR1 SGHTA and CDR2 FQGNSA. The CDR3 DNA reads TGTGCCAGCAGCGCGGCGTCTAGAGGGGGGGCAGATACGCAGTATTTT. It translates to CASSAASRGGADTQYF.

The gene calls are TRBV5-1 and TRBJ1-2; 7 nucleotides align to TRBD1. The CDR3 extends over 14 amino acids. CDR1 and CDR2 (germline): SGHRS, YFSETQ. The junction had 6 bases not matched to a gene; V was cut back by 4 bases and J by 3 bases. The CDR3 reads CASSRTGTDYGYTF. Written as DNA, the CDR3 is TGCGCCAGCAGCCGGACCGGGACAGACTATGGCTACACCTTC.

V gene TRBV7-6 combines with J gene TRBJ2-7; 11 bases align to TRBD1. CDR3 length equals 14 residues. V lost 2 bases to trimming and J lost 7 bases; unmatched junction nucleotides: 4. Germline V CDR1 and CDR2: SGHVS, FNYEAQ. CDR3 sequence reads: CASSLWDRGGEQYF. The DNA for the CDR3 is TGTGCCAGCAGCTTATGGGACAGGGGGGGTGAGCAGTACTTC.

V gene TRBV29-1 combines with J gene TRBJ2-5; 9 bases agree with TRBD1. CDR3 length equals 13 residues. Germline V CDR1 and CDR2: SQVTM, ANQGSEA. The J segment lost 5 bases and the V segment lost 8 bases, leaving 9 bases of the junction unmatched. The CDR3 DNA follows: TGCAGCATCCGGGACAGGGTAGCGGAGACCCAGTACTTC. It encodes CSIRDRVAETQYF.

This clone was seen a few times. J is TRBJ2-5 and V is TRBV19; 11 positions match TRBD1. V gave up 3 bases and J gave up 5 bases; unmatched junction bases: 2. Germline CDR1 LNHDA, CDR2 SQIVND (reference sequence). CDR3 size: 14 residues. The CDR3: CASSIGQGAETQYF. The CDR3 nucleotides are TGTGCCAGTAGTATCGGACAGGGGGCTGAGACCCAGTACTTC. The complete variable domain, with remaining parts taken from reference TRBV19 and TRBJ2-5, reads DGGITQSPKYLFRKEGQNVTLSCEQNLNHDAMYWYRQDPGQGLRLIYYSQIVNDFQKGDIAEGYSVSREKKESFPLTVTSAQKNPTAFYLCASSIGQGAETQYFGPGTRLLVL.

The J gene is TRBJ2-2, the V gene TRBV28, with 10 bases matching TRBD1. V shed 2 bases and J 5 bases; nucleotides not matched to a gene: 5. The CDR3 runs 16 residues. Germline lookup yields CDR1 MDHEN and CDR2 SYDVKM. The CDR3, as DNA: TGTGCCAGCAGTTTAGTTGGGACAGGGGATACCGGGGAGCTGTTTTTT. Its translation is CASSLVGTGDTGELFF. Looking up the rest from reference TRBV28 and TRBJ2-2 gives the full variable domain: DVKVTQSSRYLVKRTGEKVFLECVQDMDHENMFWYRQDPGLGLRLIYFSYDVKMKEKGDIPEGYSVSREKKERFSLILESASTNQTSMYLCASSLVGTGDTGELFFGEGSRLTVL.

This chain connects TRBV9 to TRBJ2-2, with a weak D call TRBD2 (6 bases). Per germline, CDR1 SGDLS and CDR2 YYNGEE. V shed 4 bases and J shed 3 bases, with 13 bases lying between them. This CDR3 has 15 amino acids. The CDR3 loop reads CASSLGSWDTGELFF. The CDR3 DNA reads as TGTGCCAGCAGCCTCGGGAGTTGGGACACCGGGGAGCTGTTTTTT.

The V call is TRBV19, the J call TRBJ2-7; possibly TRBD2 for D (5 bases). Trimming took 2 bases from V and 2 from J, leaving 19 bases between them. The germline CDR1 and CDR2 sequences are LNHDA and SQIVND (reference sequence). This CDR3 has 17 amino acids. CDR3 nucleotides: TGTGCCAGTAGTATACTGGACGGAGGAAGACATCCCTACGAGCAGTACTTC. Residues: CASSILDGGRHPYEQYF.